The rows below give T cell receptor beta chains drawn from one sample of a study of PD-L1 blockade in urothelial cancer. Some clones are missing from TCRdb's copy, which holds only in-frame ones; the method was immunoSEQ multiplex PCR. The sample has roughly 95,000 clones, roughly 91% seen once. The sequenced sample was PBMCs, obtained around atezolizumab (anti-PD-L1) treatment. These receptors all come from a man aged 55 to 70 with urothelial cancer. The conserved cysteine and the conserved F or W are not part of the CDR3 here. Size is stated for part of the rows, as once, few or many counts, or as a class when the clone is expanded.

j_call v_call clone_size cdr3_aa
TRBJ1-2 TRBV28 . ASTPRGGTPSGT
TRBJ1-4 TRBV28 . ASKGGYNEKLF
TRBJ2-7 TRBV6-1 . ASSPLAGVSYEQY
TRBJ2-3 TRBV2 . ASRLGTPQY
TRBJ2-3 TRBV7-8 . ASSSGLAVRTDTQY
TRBJ1-1 TRBV6-1 once ASSGTGADEAF
TRBJ2-2 TRBV7-3 . ASGDTGELF
TRBJ2-7 TRBV5-1 . ASSLTTPGEQY
TRBJ2-7 TRBV28 once ASNTGQGAHEQY
TRBJ1-1 TRBV19 . ASSIGDINTEAF
TRBJ2-5 TRBV18 . ASSTEGTSGQETQY
TRBJ1-1 TRBV10-3 . AISAQTGGGTEAF
TRBJ1-6 TRBV14 . ASSQDLGTGVLH
TRBJ2-3 TRBV5-1 . ASSLVAGGSTDTQY
TRBJ2-7 TRBV4-1 . ASSETGTETYEQY
TRBJ2-1 TRBV5-1 . ASSLETSGFSYNEQF
TRBJ2-4 TRBV7-9 . ASSLWGENIQY
TRBJ1-1 TRBV30 . AWSEQGNTEAF
TRBJ2-7 TRBV11-2 . ASSSRDRVYEQY
TRBJ2-5 TRBV27 . ASSLSIVRETQY
TRBJ2-1 TRBV7-2 . ASSLDGTSGGAGEQF
TRBJ1-1 TRBV9 . ASSYGDTVEAF
TRBJ2-2 TRBV10-3 . ASKPGGGTGELF
TRBJ1-2 TRBV10-3 once AISGRDSYGYT
TRBJ2-2 TRBV4-2 . ASSQDRLGQAWTGELF
TRBJ2-4 TRBV2 . AITQVLGIQY
TRBJ2-1 TRBV19 . ASSIRLRPYNEQF
TRBJ1-5 TRBV4-1 . ASSRVDNSNQPQH
TRBJ1-2 TRBV6-5 . ASRQDSGYGYT
TRBJ2-5 TRBV29-1 . SVGKRAGETQY
TRBJ2-5 TRBV11-3 . ASSAKPGGETQY
TRBJ1-1 TRBV5-1 . ASSLPPPPRDTEAF
TRBJ1-5 TRBV4-1 . ASSGQGGQPQH
TRBJ1-1 TRBV28 . ASSLLGQITEAF
TRBJ2-1 TRBV5-1 . ASSLLGTSGYNEQF
TRBJ1-2 TRBV11-2 . ASSSPRDRVSYGYT
TRBJ2-1 TRBV5-1 . ASSLDTRRDEQF
TRBJ1-6 TRBV7-2 . ASSLETGPPNSPLH
TRBJ1-1 TRBV7-2 . ASSLGSTGRGMNTEAF
TRBJ2-7 TRBV29-1 . SVMGGTAYEQY
TRBJ1-1 TRBV6-6 . ASRPAGTGPEAF
TRBJ2-7 TRBV27 . ASRRFPGQGEDEQY
TRBJ1-6 TRBV4-3 . ASSLQRPYNLPLH
TRBJ2-4 TRBV2 . ASTLAKNIQY
TRBJ2-2 TRBV28 . ASSLFAGELF
TRBJ1-5 TRBV28 . ASSLSGVQPQH
TRBJ1-1 TRBV10-1 few ASSERSGTEAF
TRBJ1-2 TRBV5-4 . ASGQGTGFNYGYT
TRBJ2-1 TRBV30 . AWTTQREIQEQF
TRBJ2-2 TRBV29-1 . SVEGWDSTGELF
TRBJ1-4 TRBV5-4 . ASSFEPGRSNEKLF
TRBJ1-3 TRBV30 . AWATGSSGNTIY
TRBJ1-2 TRBV19 . ASSRATNSGGYGYT
TRBJ2-1 TRBV10-3 . AISVSGAAGGEQF
TRBJ2-2 TRBV18 . ASSPYTGELF
TRBJ2-5 TRBV27 . ASSSLAGGLETQY
TRBJ2-1 TRBV19 . ATAGLADINEQF